The 15 T cell receptor beta chains below were found in one sample sequenced in a study of identical twins. TCRdb processed the 5' RACE reads anew with MiXCR; each CDR3 protein has one entry. The sample holds 300,000 to 400,000 distinct CDR3 sequences, 9% to 15% seen once. This sample also appeared in a second study, on yellow fever vaccine responses in identical twins.

Source material: CD8+ T cells sorted from blood. The receptor set was obtained from a woman aged 18 to 35 in good health.

This clonotype was observed many times. The CDR3 loop is CASSLSGSGTGELFF. The DNA of the CDR3 is TGTGCCAGCAGTCTTAGCGGGAGCGGAACCGGGGAGCTGTTTTTT. This chain joins TRBV6-1 and TRBJ2-2, with 9 bases that match TRBD2. This CDR3 is built from 15 residues. Trimming at V came to 5 bases and at J to 5 bases, leaving 6 bases not matched to a gene. CDR1 and CDR2 (germline): MNHNS, SASEGT.

This chain joins TRBV7-8 and TRBJ2-7; weak D call: TRBD1 (5 bases). Germline V CDR1 and CDR2: SGHVS, FQNEAQ. V was trimmed by 4 bases and J by 4 bases, leaving 8 bases between them. The CDR3 runs to 12 residues. CDR3 protein: CASSYRPYEQYF. CDR3 DNA sequence: TGTGCCAGCAGCTACAGGCCGTACGAGCAGTACTTC.

The rearrangement uses TRBV11-2 and TRBJ2-4, with TRBD1 matching over 10 bases. CDR3 length: 14 residues. Germline V gene lookup returns CDR1 SGHAT and CDR2 FQNNGV. The V segment lost 5 bases and the J segment 7 bases; nucleotides outside the gene matches: 5. Here the CDR3 reads CASSNPGQGNIQYF. The CDR3 DNA reads as TGTGCCAGCAGCAACCCGGGACAGGGGAACATTCAGTACTTC. Drawing the rest from reference TRBV11-2 and TRBJ2-4, the complete variable domain is EAGVAQSPRYKIIEKRQSVAFWCNPISGHATLYWYQQILGQGPKLLIQFQNNGVVDDSQLPKDRFSAERLKGVDSTLKIQPAKLEDSAVYLCASSNPGQGNIQYFGAGTRLSVL.

The J gene is TRBJ2-1, the V gene TRBV7-7; 7 positions agree with TRBD2. From germline, CDR1 is SSHAT and CDR2 FNYEAQ (reference sequence). CDR3 length: 15 amino acids. J was trimmed by 7 bases and V by 4 bases; bases with no gene match: 10. The CDR3 spells CASSSRLGGSNEQFF. The CDR3 nucleotides are TGTGCCAGCAGCTCCCGCCTCGGCGGGAGTAATGAGCAGTTCTTC.

The genes are TRBV6-5 and TRBJ1-5; no clear D gene. Germline V gene sequence: CDR1 MNHEY, CDR2 SVGAGI. The CDR3 spans 15 residues. V was clipped by 3 bases and J by 4 bases, with 13 bases between them. The DNA for the CDR3 is TGTGCCAGCAGTTATGGTCCTGCCGGGAATCAGCCCCAGCATTTT. Amino acids: CASSYGPAGNQPQHF.

The V and J genes are TRBV20-1 and TRBJ2-7, with D perhaps TRBD1 (7 bases). CDR3 length: 13 residues. V lost 5 bases to trimming and J lost 6 bases, with 17 bases between them. The germline V gene encodes CDR1 DFQATT and CDR2 SNEGSKA (reference sequence). CDR3 protein: CSAGRQGLTEQYF. CDR3 DNA: TGCAGTGCTGGAAGACAGGGACTTACCGAGCAGTACTTC.

The V and J genes are TRBV11-2 and TRBJ2-7; 15 nucleotides align to TRBD2. Looked up from germline, CDR1 is SGHAT and CDR2 is FQNNGV. J was trimmed by 4 bases and V by 5 bases; bases with no gene match: 6. There are 16 residues in the CDR3. The CDR3 nucleotides are TGTGCCAGCAGCCCCCCGGGACTAGCGGGGGGATACGAGCAGTACGTC. Protein sequence: CASSPPGLAGGYEQYV.

The chain combines TRBV3-1 with TRBJ2-3; D is uncertain. This CDR3 is built from 17 residues. V shed 3 bases and J shed 0 bases, with 16 bases lying between them. The germline gives CDR1 LGHDT, CDR2 YNNKEL (reference sequence). The CDR3 DNA reads TGTGCCAGCAGCCAGGCGCGTTACCCGCAAAGCACAGATACGCAGTATTTT. As protein: CASSQARYPQSTDTQYF.

A few counts support this clonotype. CDR3: CSARVMAEETQYF. The CDR3 DNA reads as TGCAGTGCTAGAGTGATGGCGGAGGAGACCCAGTACTTC. The rearrangement joins TRBV20-1 to TRBJ2-5; unclear D gene. V lost 1 base and J lost 5, with 11 bases in between. The germline CDR1 and CDR2 sequences are DFQATT and SNEGSKA (reference sequence). This CDR3 is 13 amino acids long.

This clonotype was counted between two and nine times. The genes are TRBV3-1 and TRBJ2-3; 13 bases line up with TRBD2. Trimming removed 3 bases from V and 4 bases from J; junction bases left unmatched: 4. The CDR3 extends over 16 amino acids. Looked up from germline, CDR1 is LGHDT and CDR2 is YNNKEL (reference sequence). CDR3 sequence reads: CASSQGLAGFPDTQYF. CDR3 nucleotide sequence: TGTGCCAGCAGCCAGGGACTAGCGGGATTCCCAGATACGCAGTATTTT.

This clonotype was detected a few times. The rearrangement uses TRBV19 and TRBJ1-2; D remains ambiguous. V was pared by 3 bases and J by 4 bases, with 9 bases between. CDR3 length: 13 amino acids. Germline V gene lookup returns CDR1 LNHDA and CDR2 SQIVND (reference sequence). This chain's CDR3 is CASSMSISYGYTF. CDR3 sequence (DNA): TGTGCCAGTAGTATGAGTATTAGCTATGGCTACACCTTC.

The rearrangement links TRBV2 to TRBJ2-1; weak D call: TRBD2 (6 bases). The CDR3 runs 18 residues. Trimming left V 6 bases short and J 0 bases short, with 21 bases between. CDR1 SNHLY and CDR2 FYNNEI come from the germline V gene. CDR3 protein: CASSALGLPSSSYNEQFF. DNA for the CDR3: TGTGCCAGCAGCGCCCTGGGACTCCCATCATCCTCCTACAATGAGCAGTTCTTC.

The V and J genes are TRBV12-3 or TRBV12-4 and TRBJ2-1; 7 nucleotides match TRBD2. V was pared by 5 bases and J by 8 bases, with 9 bases of the junction left unmatched. The CDR3 has 14 amino acids. CDR3 sequence: CASSTGTISDEQFF. The CDR3 region has the DNA TGTGCCAGCAGTACCGGGACTATTTCGGATGAGCAGTTCTTC.

This chain links TRBV2 with TRBJ2-1; 9 bases are a match to TRBD2. Trimming took 2 bases from V and 0 from J; bases not matched to a gene: 5. Germline values: CDR1 SNHLY, CDR2 FYNNEI. This CDR3 spans 17 amino acids. CDR3 in amino acids: CASSEFPSGTSYNEQFF. DNA for the CDR3: TGTGCCAGCAGTGAATTCCCTAGCGGGACCTCCTACAATGAGCAGTTCTTC.

The table lists this clonotype with a few counts. The V and J genes are TRBV6-1 and TRBJ2-7; D assignment may be TRBD1 or TRBD2 (7 bases each). Trimming stripped 2 bases from V and 5 bases from J, with 16 bases between. Germline loops: CDR1 MNHNS, CDR2 SASEGT. The CDR3 has 15 residues. Written as DNA, the CDR3 is TGTGCCAGCAGTGAAAGGAGACAGGGAGGGGACGAGCAGTACGTC. This encodes CASSERRQGGDEQYV.